These T cell receptor beta chains were read from a single sample in a study of cytomegalovirus exposure and HLA in healthy donors. The data were produced by immunoSEQ multiplex PCR, yet TCRdb's version contains in-frame clones alone and is incomplete. The repertoire has about 140,000 clones, nearly 80% of them found once; the top ten carry over 2%. Sample: PBMCs. The source is a man younger than 45 in good health and CMV-seronegative. Both conserved end residues are part of each CDR3. The D gene is left open where the match is weak. Only some rows state a clone size, as once, few, many or a class for expanded clones.

CDR3 protein	CDR3 DNA	J gene	V gene	D gene	clone size
CASSADSRLDTEAFF	TGTGCCAGCAGTGCCGACAGTCGCCTGGACACTGAAGCTTTCTTT	TRBJ1-1	TRBV6-1	NA	NA
CSVGGGGSEAFF	TGCAGCGTTGGGGGGGGAGGTTCTGAAGCTTTCTTT	TRBJ1-1	TRBV29-1	NA	NA
CASSFPGGGETQYF	TGCGCCAGCAGCTTCCCGGGCGGAGGAGAGACCCAGTACTTC	TRBJ2-5	TRBV5-1	NA	NA
CASTDRGANYGYTF	TGTGCCAGCACGGACAGGGGGGCAAACTATGGCTACACCTTC	TRBJ1-2	TRBV19	TRBD1	NA
CASSVRQGPSSGELFF	TGTGCCAGCAGCGTCCGACAGGGGCCCTCCTCCGGGGAGCTGTTTTTT	TRBJ2-2	TRBV9	TRBD1	NA
CATSHDLDRGTEAFF	TGTGCCACCAGTCATGATCTCGACAGGGGTACTGAAGCTTTCTTT	TRBJ1-1	TRBV15	TRBD1	NA
CAITAGASGSHEQFF	TGTGCCATCACGGCGGGGGCTAGCGGGAGTCATGAGCAGTTCTTC	TRBJ2-1	TRBV10-3	TRBD2	once
CASSGLDRYEQYF	TGTGCCAGCAGCGGACTAGATCGGTACGAGCAGTACTTC	TRBJ2-7	TRBV13	TRBD2	once
CASSPRTEFTGGGELFF	TGTGCCAGCAGCCCACGGACAGAATTTACCGGCGGCGGGGAGCTGTTTTTT	TRBJ2-2	TRBV7-2	NA	NA
CASSLLALSYNEQFF	TGTGCCAGCAGCTTACTAGCGCTCTCCTACAATGAGCAGTTCTTC	TRBJ2-1	TRBV7-2	NA	once
CASSRTGAGDEQYF	TGTGCCAGCAGCCGGACGGGGGCGGGAGACGAGCAGTACTTC	TRBJ2-7	TRBV2	NA	NA
CASSGTSGGDTQYF	TGTGCCAGCAGCGGAACTAGCGGGGGCGATACGCAGTATTTT	TRBJ2-3	TRBV5-6	TRBD2	once
CASTGTSGSANTGELFF	TGTGCCAGCACCGGGACTAGCGGGAGTGCGAACACCGGGGAGCTGTTTTTT	TRBJ2-2	TRBV25-1	TRBD2	NA
CASSIGGNSNQPQHF	TGTGCCAGTAGTATAGGCGGCAATAGCAATCAGCCCCAGCATTTT	TRBJ1-5	TRBV19	NA	many
CASSLATASYEQYF	TGTGCCAGCAGCTTAGCCACAGCATCCTACGAGCAGTACTTC	TRBJ2-7	TRBV7-2	NA	NA
CASKWDRDRDPTFHTGELFF	TGTGCCAGTAAGTGGGATCGGGACAGGGACCCTACCTTTCACACCGGGGAGCTGTTTTTT	TRBJ2-2	TRBV2	TRBD1	NA
CSVQTSGSYEQYF	TGCAGCGTTCAGACTAGCGGTTCTTACGAGCAGTACTTC	TRBJ2-7	TRBV29-1	TRBD2	NA
CSVEIGGNEQFF	TGCAGCGTTGAAATCGGCGGGAATGAGCAGTTCTTC	TRBJ2-1	TRBV29-1	NA	NA
CASSTPNPYYYEQYF	TGTGCCAGCAGCACACCGAACCCCTACTACTACGAGCAGTACTTC	TRBJ2-7	TRBV28	NA	NA
CASSPERELTEAFF	TGTGCCAGCAGTCCTGAGAGGGAATTGACTGAAGCTTTCTTT	TRBJ1-1	TRBV28	NA	NA
CASSTGATSGNTIYF	TGTGCCAGCAGCACAGGGGCCACCTCTGGAAACACCATATATTTT	TRBJ1-3	TRBV7-6	TRBD1	few
CASSLLSSAYNEQFF	TGTGCCAGCAGCTTACTCAGCAGCGCTTACAATGAGCAGTTCTTC	TRBJ2-1	TRBV7-6	NA	once
CASSQVGMVAGGDEQFF	TGCGCCAGCAGCCAAGTAGGCATGGTAGCGGGAGGGGATGAGCAGTTCTTC	TRBJ2-1	TRBV4-1	TRBD2	NA
CASSQATGNHYYEQYF	TGTGCCAGCAGCCAAGCAACCGGGAACCATTACTACGAGCAGTACTTC	TRBJ2-7	TRBV14	NA	NA
CASSHSGQPSTNEKLFF	TGCGCCAGCAGCCATAGTGGACAGCCCTCAACTAATGAAAAACTGTTTTTT	TRBJ1-4	TRBV4-3	NA	NA
CATSRGRLADEQFF	TGTGCCACCAGCAGAGGTAGGCTAGCAGACGAGCAGTTCTTC	TRBJ2-1	TRBV15	NA	NA